Listed below are T cell receptor beta chains from one sample, sequenced in a study of control samples from healthy donors and cancer patients. The protocol was immunoSEQ multiplex PCR, while the TCRdb copy is restricted to in-frame clones and leaves out a portion. The table lists 200,000 to 250,000 clones, roughly 94% of them singletons. What was sequenced was blood. The receptors here all came from a man aged 50 to 59 in good health. The CDR3 runs from the conserved cysteine through the conserved F or W. The D gene is left open where the match is weak. Rows give clone size only sometimes, using once, few, many, or a class for an expanded clone.

J gene | V gene | D gene | clone size | CDR3 DNA | CDR3 protein
TRBJ2-7 | TRBV29-1 | NA | NA | TGCAGCGTTGCATCCAGGGCCCCCTACGAGCAGTACTTC | CSVASRAPYEQYF
TRBJ2-1 | TRBV6-4 | NA | NA | TGTGCCAGCAGTGAGGGGGCGGGTTCCTACAATGAGCAGTTCTTC | CASSEGAGSYNEQFF
TRBJ1-2 | TRBV6-1 | TRBD1 | NA | TGTGCCAGCAGTGAACCTTTAGCCGGGACAGGGTATGGCTACACCTTC | CASSEPLAGTGYGYTF
TRBJ2-2 | TRBV6-1 | NA | NA | TGTGCCAGCAGGGGAGCCTCCGCGAACACCGGGGAGCTGTTTTTT | CASRGASANTGELFF
TRBJ2-3 | TRBV4-2 | TRBD2 | NA | TGTGCCAGCAGCCAACAGGGACTAGCGGGGGCAGATACGCAGTATTTT | CASSQQGLAGADTQYF
TRBJ1-5 | TRBV24-1 | NA | NA | TGTGCCACCAGTGATTCGGGGGGGGATCAGCCCCAGCATTTT | CATSDSGGDQPQHF
TRBJ1-2 | TRBV5-4 | NA | few | TGTGCCAGCAGCCCGCCTCTGGGTAACTATGGCTACACCTTC | CASSPPLGNYGYTF
TRBJ2-7 | TRBV10-3 | NA | NA | TGTGCCATCAGTGACCAAGAACTCAACGAGCAGTACTTC | CAISDQELNEQYF
TRBJ1-6 | TRBV5-1 | NA | NA | TGCGCCAGCAGTACCGACAGGTCGGATCTCCACTTT | CASSTDRSDLHF
TRBJ2-1 | TRBV7-9 | NA | once | TGTGCCAGCAGCTTCCGCGATGAGCAGTTCTTC | CASSFRDEQFF
TRBJ1-4 | TRBV7-2 | NA | NA | TGTGCCAGCAGCTTAAGCTGGGACGAAAAACTGTTTTTT | CASSLSWDEKLFF
TRBJ2-1 | TRBV4-3 | TRBD1 | NA | TGCGCCAGCAGCCAAGATGATAAGGGACAGAATTACAATGAGCAGTTCTTC | CASSQDDKGQNYNEQFF
TRBJ1-5 | TRBV18 | NA | NA | TGTGCCAGCTCACCAGGGCTTGATCAGCCCCAGCATTTT | CASSPGLDQPQHF
TRBJ2-5 | TRBV3-1/TRBV3-2 | TRBD2 | NA | TGTGCCAGCAGCCAAGCGGGGGGGGAGACCCAGTACTTC | CASSQAGGETQYF
TRBJ2-7 | TRBV3-1/TRBV3-2 | NA | NA | TGTGCCAACCCTTCGGGGGTGGGGGAGCAGTACTTC | CANPSGVGEQYF
TRBJ2-5 | TRBV7-2 | TRBD2 | NA | TGTGCCAGCAGCACCCCCCGCGGGGGGGAAGAGACCCAGTACTTC | CASSTPRGGEETQYF
TRBJ2-2 | TRBV28 | NA | NA | TGTGCCAGCAGTCTGGGGGATCGGGAGCTGTTTTTT | CASSLGDRELFF
TRBJ1-4 | TRBV28 | NA | NA | TGTGCCAGCAATCCGGGGAAACCCCCTGAAAAACTGTTTTTT | CASNPGKPPEKLFF
TRBJ1-5 | TRBV27 | NA | once | TGTGCCAGCAGTTCCAGGGCAAGCAATCAGCCCCAGCATTTT | CASSSRASNQPQHF
TRBJ1-6 | TRBV10-3 | NA | NA | TGTGCCATCACCTTAGGGGTTGATTCACCCCTCCACTTT | CAITLGVDSPLHF
TRBJ2-2 | TRBV5-1 | NA | NA | TGCGCCAGCAGTCCTGACGAGGGTCCGAACACCGGGGAGCTGTTTTTT | CASSPDEGPNTGELFF
TRBJ2-3 | TRBV13 | NA | NA | TGTGCCAGCAGCTTAGGAGGTTTGGTGCCGTTCGATACGCAGTATTTT | CASSLGGLVPFDTQYF
TRBJ2-3 | TRBV5-1 | TRBD1 | NA | TGCGCCAGCAGCTCCAGACAGGGGGGCCTTTACACAGATACGCAGTATTTT | CASSSRQGGLYTDTQYF